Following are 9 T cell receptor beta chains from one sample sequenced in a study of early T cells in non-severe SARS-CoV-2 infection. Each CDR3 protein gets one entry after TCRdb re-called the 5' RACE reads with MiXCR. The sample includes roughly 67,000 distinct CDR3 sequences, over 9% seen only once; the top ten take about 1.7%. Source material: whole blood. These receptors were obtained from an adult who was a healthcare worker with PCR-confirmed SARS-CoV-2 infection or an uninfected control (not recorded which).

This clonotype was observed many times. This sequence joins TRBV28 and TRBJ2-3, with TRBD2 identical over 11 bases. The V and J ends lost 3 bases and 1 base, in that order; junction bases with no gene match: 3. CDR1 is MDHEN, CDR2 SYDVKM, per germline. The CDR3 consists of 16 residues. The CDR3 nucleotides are TGTGCCAGCAGTTTCATAGCGGGGGGGGGCACAGATACGCAGTATTTT. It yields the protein CASSFIAGGGTDTQYF. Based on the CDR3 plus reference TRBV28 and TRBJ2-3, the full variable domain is DVKVTQSSRYLVKRTGEKVFLECVQDMDHENMFWYRQDPGLGLRLIYFSYDVKMKEKGDIPEGYSVSREKKERFSLILESASTNQTSMYLCASSFIAGGGTDTQYFGPGTRLTVL.

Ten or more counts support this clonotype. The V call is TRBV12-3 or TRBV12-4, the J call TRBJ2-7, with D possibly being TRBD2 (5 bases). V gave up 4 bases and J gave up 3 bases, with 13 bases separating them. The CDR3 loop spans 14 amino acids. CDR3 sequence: CASSSRQTIYEQYF. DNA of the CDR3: TGTGCCAGCAGTTCCAGGCAGACTATCTACGAGCAGTACTTC.

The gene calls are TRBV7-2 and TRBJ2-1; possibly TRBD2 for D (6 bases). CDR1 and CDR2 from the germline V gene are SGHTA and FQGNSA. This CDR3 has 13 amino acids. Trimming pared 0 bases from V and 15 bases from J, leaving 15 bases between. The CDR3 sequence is CASSLALSGPPFF. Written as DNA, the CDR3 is TGTGCCAGCAGCTTAGCCTTGAGCGGGCCACCGTTCTTC.

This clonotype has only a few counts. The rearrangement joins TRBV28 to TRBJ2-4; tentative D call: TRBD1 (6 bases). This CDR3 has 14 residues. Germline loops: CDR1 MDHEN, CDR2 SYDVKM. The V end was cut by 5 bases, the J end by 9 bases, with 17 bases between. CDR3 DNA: TGTGCCAGCAGTCTCGGACAGACCCGAGGCATTCAGTACTTC. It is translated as CASSLGQTRGIQYF.

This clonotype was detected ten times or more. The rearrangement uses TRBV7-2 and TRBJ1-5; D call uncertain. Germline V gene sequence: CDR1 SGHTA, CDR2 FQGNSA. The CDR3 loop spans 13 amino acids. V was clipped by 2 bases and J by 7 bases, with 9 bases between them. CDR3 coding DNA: TGTGCCAGCAGCTTAAGGCAGGACCAGCCCCAGCATTTT. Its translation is CASSLRQDQPQHF.

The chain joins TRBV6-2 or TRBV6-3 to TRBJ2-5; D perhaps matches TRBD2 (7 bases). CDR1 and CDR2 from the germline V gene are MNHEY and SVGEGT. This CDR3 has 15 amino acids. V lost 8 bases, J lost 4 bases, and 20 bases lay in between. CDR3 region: CASLGGPALLETQYF. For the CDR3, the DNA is TGTGCCAGCTTGGGGGGGCCTGCATTGTTAGAGACCCAGTACTTC.

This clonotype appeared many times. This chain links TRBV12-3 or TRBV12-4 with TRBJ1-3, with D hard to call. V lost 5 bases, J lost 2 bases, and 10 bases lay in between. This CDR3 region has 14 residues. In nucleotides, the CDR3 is TGTGCCAGCAGTACGGGAGGCACTGGAAACACCATATATTTT. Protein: CASSTGGTGNTIYF.

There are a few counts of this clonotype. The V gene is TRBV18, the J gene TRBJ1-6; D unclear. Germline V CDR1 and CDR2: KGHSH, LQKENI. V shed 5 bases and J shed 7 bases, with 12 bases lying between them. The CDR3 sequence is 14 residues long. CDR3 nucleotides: TGTGCCAGCTCAAGCCTCTGGGTAAATTCACCCCTCCACTTT. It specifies CASSSLWVNSPLHF.

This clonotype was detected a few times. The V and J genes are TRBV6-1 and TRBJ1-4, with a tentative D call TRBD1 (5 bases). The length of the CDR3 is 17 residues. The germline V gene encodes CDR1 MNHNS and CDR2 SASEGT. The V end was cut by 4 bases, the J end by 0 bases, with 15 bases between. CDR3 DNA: TGTGCCAGCAGTGCCCGGGACGGAATCGCAACTAATGAAAAACTGTTTTTT. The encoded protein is CASSARDGIATNEKLFF.